This T cell receptor (beta chain) was recorded in a study of CD8+ T cells in alopecia areata. Across the whole study: Patients in the treated group were given tofacitinib by mouth, 5 to 10 mg twice a day.

This clone was detected ten times or more. Its cognate antigen is unknown. Other DNA sequences within the sample encode an identical CDR3. Extraction of RNA preceded its reverse transcription into cDNA, which served as the sequencing template. TCRdb keeps only in-frame clones here, not all; method: immunoSEQ multiplex PCR. The sample has more than 200,000 clones; around 43% are singletons. The treatment was: oral pan-JAK inhibitor, 5-10 mg twice daily. Researchers took lesional scalp punch biopsies and peripheral blood from people who were alopecia areata patients. Whole-study results and caveats: Scalp clonality, along with expanded CD8+ clones among the top 100, was significantly decreased by tofacitinib. While patients received tofacitinib, many expanded lesional clones remained present in scalp and blood.

V was pared by 2 bases and J by 0 bases, with 11 bases between. The CDR3 length is 15 residues. CDR1 and CDR2 (germline): MDHEN, SYDVKM. The source material was CD4+ T cells sorted from blood, sampled at approximately week 37, from a patient treated with tofacitinib. The chain joins TRBV28 to TRBJ2-7; unclear D gene. The source is a human donor with alopecia areata. The CDR3, as DNA: TGTGCCAGCAGTTTAACCCCACGGGCCTCCTACGAGCAGTACTTC. As protein: CASSLTPRASYEQYF.